This T cell receptor beta chain was found in a study of blood T cell repertoires in COVID-19. Sequencing used immunoSEQ multiplex PCR; TCRdb keeps in-frame clones, though not all of them. The profile shows fewer than 300,000 clones, 65% to 90% of them singletons. Germline V gives CDR1 SGHTS, CDR2 YDEGEE. Trimming removed 0 bases from V and 5 bases from J; junction bases left unmatched: 3. This CDR3 region has 15 residues. The V and J genes are TRBV5-8 and TRBJ1-4, with 8 bases that match TRBD1. The receptor was derived from a man in his fifties with active or convalescent COVID-19. The sample was peripheral blood. CDR3 DNA sequence: TGTGCCAGCAGCTTGGCCGGGACAGGCAATGAAAAACTGTTTTTT. Translated: CASSLAGTGNEKLFF.